This T cell receptor (beta chain) was sequenced during a study of cytomegalovirus exposure and HLA in healthy donors. Study-level background: Both the roughly 120 validation repertoires and the approximately 640 first-cohort repertoires used the same platform, as reported by a later analysis.

While the first cohort had 600 to 850 subjects, the donors belonged to the separate validation cohort of about 120 subjects. The study's findings and limits: A few chains tied to CMV proved CMV antigen-specific in vitro.

V lost 10 bases and J 0 bases, leaving 16 bases between the germline ends. Germline V gene data show CDR1 as MDHEN and CDR2 as SYDVKM. The length of the CDR3 is 15 residues. About this clone itself: Antigen: not known.

Libraries were prepared by immunoSEQ multiplex PCR; TCRdb keeps only in-frame clonotypes and omits some of them. Among more than 300,000 clones listed, about nine tenths were seen once. The source of this sequence is a woman aged 18-29 years in good health and CMV-seronegative. The rearrangement uses TRBV28 and TRBJ1-5, with TRBD1 as a possible D gene (5 bases). Sequenced material: PBMCs. As DNA, the CDR3 is TGTGCCACCACTGGGGCGGAGTATAGCAATCAGCCCCAGCATTTT. The encoded protein is CATTGAEYSNQPQHF.